Each of the 17 T cell receptor beta chains below was sequenced from the same sample in a study of blood T cell repertoires in COVID-19. Generated by immunoSEQ multiplex PCR, the TCRdb table keeps only in-frame clones and is missing some. The table lists around 190,000 clones, roughly 87% of them singletons. Sample: peripheral blood. The receptors derive from a woman aged 70-85 years with COVID-19, enrolled during active disease.

The gene calls are TRBV10-3 and TRBJ2-2, with TRBD2 as a possible D gene (6 bases). The germline V gene encodes CDR1 ENHRY and CDR2 SYGVKD. Deletions cut 5 bases from V and 4 bases from J, with 14 bases between. This CDR3 contains 15 residues. In DNA, the CDR3 is TGTGCCATCAGTAGGGACTTGGGGGGCACCGGGGAGCTGTTTTTT. This gives the protein CAISRDLGGTGELFF.

The V gene is TRBV18, the J gene TRBJ2-1; 12 nucleotides line up with TRBD2. Germline CDR1 and CDR2: KGHSH and LQKENI. V lost 3 bases, J lost 6 bases, and 9 bases stayed unmatched. The CDR3 consists of 17 residues. This CDR3 reads CASSPPGRTSGANEQFF. The CDR3 DNA reads TGTGCCAGCTCACCCCCGGGAAGGACTAGCGGGGCCAATGAGCAGTTCTTC. The full variable domain, completed using reference TRBV18 and TRBJ2-1, is NAGVMQNPRHLVRRRGQEARLRCSPMKGHSHVYWYRQLPEEGLKFMVYLQKENIIDESGMPKERFSAEFPKEGPSILRIQQVVRGDSAAYFCASSPPGRTSGANEQFFGPGTRLTVL.

V gene TRBV4-1 combines with J gene TRBJ1-2; 11 bases line up with TRBD1. CDR3 length equals 16 residues. V lost 0 bases to trimming and J lost 2 bases; unmatched junction nucleotides: 2. Germline CDR1 reads MGHRA; CDR2 reads YSYEKL. CDR3 loop: CASSQDRDRGNYGYTF. CDR3 nucleotide sequence: TGCGCCAGCAGCCAAGATCGGGACAGGGGGAACTATGGCTACACCTTC.

The chain has TRBV7-2 and TRBJ2-7, with 14 nucleotides matching TRBD2. V lost 6 bases, J lost 5 bases, and 3 bases stayed unmatched. This CDR3 region has 14 residues. The germline V gene encodes CDR1 SGHTA and CDR2 FQGNSA. The CDR3 loop reads CASRPGLAGDEQYF. In DNA, the CDR3 is TGTGCCAGCAGACCGGGACTAGCGGGAGACGAGCAGTACTTC.

The J gene is TRBJ2-2, the V gene TRBV5-6; D gene uncertain. V lost 1 base and J 3 bases, leaving 10 bases between the germline ends. Germline lookup yields CDR1 SGHDT and CDR2 YYEEEE. The CDR3 runs to 15 residues. CDR3 residues: CASSLSQVYTGELFF. CDR3 nucleotide sequence: TGTGCCAGCAGCTTGTCCCAGGTCTACACCGGGGAGCTGTTTTTT.

The rearrangement links TRBV5-1 to TRBJ1-3; 8 positions agree with TRBD1. Germline V gene data show CDR1 as SGHRS and CDR2 as YFSETQ. This CDR3 is 16 amino acids long. V lost 4 bases, J lost 2 bases, and 8 bases stayed unmatched. The CDR3, as DNA: TGCGCCAGCAGCGTCGCGGACAGGGAAACTGGAAACACCATATATTTT. Residues: CASSVADRETGNTIYF.

J is TRBJ2-6 and V is TRBV2, with 8 bases aligning to TRBD1. This CDR3 contains 17 residues. The germline gives CDR1 SNHLY, CDR2 FYNNEI. Trimming at V came to 2 bases and at J to 4 bases, leaving 7 bases not matched to a gene. Written as DNA, the CDR3 is TGTGCCAGCAGTGAACGGGTCAGGGGGCGCGGGGCCAACGTCCTGACTTTC. Translating gives CASSERVRGRGANVLTF.

The chain uses TRBV7-2 and TRBJ2-1; possibly TRBD2 for D (5 bases). The CDR3 is 16 residues long. Trimming took off 3 bases at V and 0 bases at J, with 12 bases between the two ends. Germline V gene lookup returns CDR1 SGHTA and CDR2 FQGNSA. The CDR3 nucleotides read TGTGCCAGCAGCTTGAGCGGCCAAGGCTCCTACAATGAGCAGTTCTTC. Its protein product is CASSLSGQGSYNEQFF.

The gene calls are TRBV27 and TRBJ2-5; TRBD2 matches at 12 bases. CDR1 is MNHEY, CDR2 SMNVEV, per germline (reference sequence). The ends lost 4 bases at V and 5 bases at J; junction bases unmatched: 11. CDR3 length: 17 amino acids. In DNA, the CDR3 is TGTGCCAGCAGTTCCAGGACTAGCGGGACGGGATTGGAGACCCAGTACTTC. Encoded protein: CASSSRTSGTGLETQYF.

A note on this clone: The junction and the germline gene differ at one end; a read error may be behind it. This CDR3 is CASTLQGNYGYTF. The DNA for the CDR3 is TGTGCCAGCACTTTACAGGGCAACTATGGCTACACCTTC. The J gene is TRBJ1-2, the V gene TRBV28; D might be TRBD1 (6 bases). The CDR3 contains 13 residues. Germline CDR1 is MDHEN and CDR2 is SYDVKM.

The rearrangement links TRBV7-7 to TRBJ2-2; 7 bases map to TRBD2. CDR3 size: 13 residues. Germline V gene data show CDR1 as SSHAT and CDR2 as FNYEAQ (reference sequence). Germline trimming cut 6 bases from V and 5 bases from J; bases unmatched to any gene: 3. CDR3 loop: CASRPGGTGELFF. In DNA, the CDR3 is TGTGCCAGCAGACCCGGGGGGACCGGGGAGCTGTTTTTT.

This clone appeared a few times. The V gene is TRBV19, the J gene TRBJ1-5; the D gene is possibly TRBD1 (6 bases). Trimming left V 5 bases short and J 2 bases short, with 16 bases between. Germline CDR1 and CDR2: LNHDA and SQIVND (reference sequence). This CDR3 is built from 16 residues. In DNA form, the CDR3 reads TGTGCCAGTAGTCCACGCGTCAGGGGACGCAATCAGCCCCAGCATTTT. Amino acid sequence: CASSPRVRGRNQPQHF.

The rearrangement links TRBV9 to TRBJ2-1; D unresolved. Trimming took off 1 base at V and 2 bases at J, with 10 bases between the two ends. CDR1 and CDR2 (germline): SGDLS, YYNGEE. CDR3 length: 15 residues. The CDR3 loop is CASSVLSEPYNEQFF. CDR3 bases: TGTGCCAGCAGCGTACTTTCAGAACCCTACAATGAGCAGTTCTTC.

The gene calls are TRBV19 and TRBJ1-1, with 10 bases lining up with TRBD1. The CDR3 has 17 residues. V was pared by 5 bases and J by 6 bases, with 15 bases of the junction left unmatched. Germline CDR1 LNHDA, CDR2 SQIVND (reference sequence). CDR3 residues: CASSSRARQGARSEAFF. CDR3 nucleotides: TGTGCCAGTAGTTCCCGGGCCCGACAGGGGGCGAGATCTGAAGCTTTCTTT.

V and J are TRBV28 and TRBJ2-1; maybe TRBD2 (6 bases). The CDR3 loop spans 17 amino acids. Germline V CDR1 and CDR2: MDHEN, SYDVKM. V lost 5 bases and J lost 0, with 17 bases in between. The CDR3 sequence: CASSHSSGGDSYNEQFF. CDR3 coding DNA: TGTGCCAGCAGTCATTCGTCAGGCGGGGACTCCTACAATGAGCAGTTCTTC.

This chain connects TRBV5-1 to TRBJ2-5; 11 bases match TRBD1. From germline, CDR1 is SGHRS and CDR2 YFSETQ. V dropped 4 bases and J dropped 7; count of bases not matched to a gene: 15. This CDR3 is 17 amino acids long. CDR3 nucleotides: TGCGCCAGCAGCGAACTCTCCGGGACAGGGGGGTCCAGGACCCAGTACTTC. This codes for CASSELSGTGGSRTQYF.

The chain is built from TRBV5-4 and TRBJ2-2; tentative D call: TRBD2 (6 bases). Trimming removed 0 bases at V and 0 bases at J, with 6 bases between. Per the germline V gene, CDR1 is SGHNT and CDR2 is YYREEE (reference sequence). This CDR3 is 15 amino acids long. The CDR3 DNA reads TGTGCCAGCAGCTTGGCTAGCGCGAACACCGGGGAGCTGTTTTTT. This translates into CASSLASANTGELFF. Full variable domain (rest looked up from reference TRBV5-4 and TRBJ2-2): ETGVTQSPTHLIKTRGQQVTLRCSSQSGHNTVSWYQQALGQGPQFIFQYYREEENGRGNFPPRFSGLQFPNYSSELNVNALELDDSALYLCASSLASANTGELFFGEGSRLTVL.